Listed here are 20 T cell receptor beta chains from one sample, sequenced in a study of radiation and T cells in renal cell carcinoma (dated by TCRdb to about 2020). The library was built by means of the immunoSEQ multiplex PCR assay. TCRdb took over this immuneACCESS table, retaining in-frame rearrangements with V and J assigned. Such tables are incomplete; in checked studies, under half of the missing clones stem from an unresolved V gene, and the remainder is unexplained. The sample has about 160,000 clones on record, about 88% of them singletons. About 4.3% of the sample goes to the ten largest clones. This specimen's time point label, interpreted: baseline pretreatment blood. According to the study, the label for this sample's treatment or condition signals: 15 Gy SBRT to primary tumor, nephrectomy 4 weeks later. The sample here was blood, taken from a patient whose treatment included radiotherapy and nephrectomy. Receptor source: a woman in her seventies with renal cell carcinoma.

V is TRBV4-1 and J is TRBJ2-3; 9 nucleotides line up with TRBD2. The CDR3 length is 15 residues. Trimming took 0 bases from V and 6 from J; bases not matched to a gene: 4. Per the germline V gene, CDR1 is MGHRA and CDR2 is YSYEKL. The CDR3 sequence: CASSQDRTSADTQYF. The CDR3 bases are TGCGCCAGCAGCCAAGATAGGACTAGCGCGGATACGCAGTATTTT.

The chain links TRBV19 to TRBJ2-1; no clear D gene. Germline values: CDR1 LNHDA, CDR2 SQIVND (reference sequence). This CDR3 contains 12 residues. V was clipped by 10 bases and J by 4 bases, with 11 bases between them. The CDR3 sequence is CATQDRYNEQFF. The CDR3 DNA sequence: TGTGCCACCCAGGACCGATACAATGAGCAGTTCTTC.

The chain combines TRBV5-1 with TRBJ2-2, with 14 positions matching TRBD2. This CDR3 is built from 19 residues. Germline loops: CDR1 SGHRS, CDR2 YFSETQ. J gave up 5 bases and V 4 bases, and 13 bases lay outside the gene matches. This CDR3 is CASSPGLAGESRRTGELFF. The CDR3 bases are TGCGCCAGCAGCCCGGGACTAGCGGGGGAGAGTCGAAGAACCGGGGAGCTGTTTTTT.

V is TRBV28 and J is TRBJ2-3; 12 bases align to TRBD2. The germline CDR1 and CDR2 sequences are MDHEN and SYDVKM. The V segment lost 6 bases and the J segment 2 bases; nucleotides outside the gene matches: 21. This CDR3 spans 21 amino acids. The CDR3 reads CASSPRGWFTSGGFITDTQYF. For the CDR3, the DNA is TGTGCCAGCAGCCCCCGGGGTTGGTTCACTAGCGGGGGGTTCATCACAGATACGCAGTATTTT.

This rearrangement joins TRBV7-6 to TRBJ2-2; TRBD1 might be the D (6 bases). The CDR3 has 15 amino acids. V gave up 1 base and J gave up 4 bases, with 10 bases separating them. Germline V CDR1 and CDR2: SGHVS, FNYEAQ. The CDR3 here is CASSLGSGATGELFF. Here the CDR3 DNA reads TGTGCCAGCAGCTTAGGTTCAGGGGCCACCGGGGAGCTGTTTTTT.

The chain employs TRBV19 and TRBJ1-2; D remains ambiguous. This CDR3 contains 14 residues. Germline CDR1 LNHDA, CDR2 SQIVND (reference sequence). V lost 2 bases, J lost 4 bases, and 11 bases lay in between. CDR3 protein: CASSISVPAYGYTF. The DNA for the CDR3 is TGTGCCAGTAGTATAAGCGTGCCAGCCTATGGCTACACCTTC.

This chain uses TRBV5-4 with TRBJ1-2, with D perhaps matching TRBD1 (6 bases). Germline loops: CDR1 SGHNT, CDR2 YYREEE (reference sequence). The CDR3 totals 14 residues. The V end lost 2 bases, the J end lost 4 bases, and 12 bases lay between the germline ends. The CDR3 reads CASSLGQSFYGYTF. DNA of the CDR3: TGTGCCAGCAGCTTAGGACAGTCCTTCTATGGCTACACCTTC.

The CDR3 loop reads CASSSEGATNTEAFF. The CDR3 region has the DNA TGTGCCAGCAGCTCGGAGGGAGCGACGAACACTGAAGCTTTCTTT. The chain recombines TRBV11-1 with TRBJ1-1; D not resolved. Germline V lookup: CDR1 SGHAT, CDR2 FQDESV (reference sequence). CDR3 length: 15 amino acids. Trimming cost V 4 bases and J 1 base, with 13 bases left between them.

The chain uses TRBV7-2 and TRBJ2-3; TRBD2 is a possible D gene (6 bases). V was shortened by 7 bases and J by 4 bases, with 15 bases between the two germline ends. This CDR3 comprises 14 residues. Per the germline V gene, CDR1 is SGHTA and CDR2 is FQGNSA. DNA of the CDR3: TGTGCCAGCAAAGGGAGCGGGTTATCAGATACGCAGTATTTT. Its translation is CASKGSGLSDTQYF.

This chain links TRBV28 with TRBJ1-2, with TRBD1 as a possible D gene (6 bases). V lost 4 bases to trimming and J lost 3 bases, with 6 bases between them. The CDR3 extends over 12 amino acids. CDR1 is MDHEN, CDR2 SYDVKM, per germline. In DNA, the CDR3 is TGTGCCAGCAGTTCAGGGGACTATGGCTACACCTTC. The encoded protein is CASSSGDYGYTF.

This chain links TRBV6-5 with TRBJ1-4, with a possible D match to TRBD1 (5 bases). Trimming pared 4 bases from V and 5 bases from J, leaving 11 bases between. This CDR3 is built from 14 residues. Germline values: CDR1 MNHEY, CDR2 SVGAGI. The CDR3 loop reads CASSFPGANEKLFF. CDR3 nucleotide sequence: TGTGCCAGCAGTTTCCCCGGGGCAAATGAAAAACTGTTTTTT.

This clone appeared a single time. This chain joins TRBV5-4 and TRBJ2-5, with TRBD2 identical over 12 bases. This CDR3 spans 16 amino acids. J lost 4 bases, V lost 3 bases, and 7 bases had no gene match. CDR1 SGHNT and CDR2 YYREEE come from the germline V gene (reference sequence). This CDR3 reads CASSSSSGGAAETQYF. CDR3 in DNA: TGTGCCAGCAGCTCATCTAGCGGGGGGGCCGCAGAGACCCAGTACTTC.

In this sample, this clone turned up once. The V call is TRBV29-1, the J call TRBJ1-2; a possible D gene is TRBD1 (6 bases). CDR3 length equals 13 residues. The germline V gene encodes CDR1 SQVTM and CDR2 ANQGSEA. V gave up 4 bases and J gave up 6 bases, with 15 bases separating them. CDR3 in amino acids: CSVGGRGGDGYTF. The CDR3 DNA sequence: TGCAGCGTTGGGGGGCGGGGAGGGGATGGCTACACCTTC.

This clone has a single count. V gene TRBV7-2 combines with J gene TRBJ2-1, with D possibly being TRBD1 (6 bases). CDR1 is SGHTA and CDR2 is FQGNSA in the germline V gene. Deletions cut 0 bases from V and 0 bases from J, with 9 bases between. The CDR3 has 16 amino acids. The CDR3 is CASSLAQGFSYNEQFF. In DNA, the CDR3 is TGTGCCAGCAGCTTAGCGCAGGGGTTCTCCTACAATGAGCAGTTCTTC.

The chain employs TRBV10-3 and TRBJ1-5; 9 bases line up with TRBD1. Losses at the gene ends were 6 bases for V and 11 bases for J; bases not matched to a gene: 8. The CDR3 has 13 amino acids. CDR1 ENHRY and CDR2 SYGVKD come from the germline V gene. Here the CDR3 reads CAIRPGTGRAQHF. In DNA, the CDR3 is TGTGCCATCAGACCCGGGACAGGGCGTGCCCAGCATTTT.

The CDR3 coding sequence is TGTGCCAGCAGTCCAGGGAGGGACTCCGCTGAAAAACTGTTTTTT. Encoded protein: CASSPGRDSAEKLFF. The chain couples TRBV11-1 to TRBJ1-4, with a tentative D call TRBD1 (5 bases). CDR1 and CDR2 (germline): SGHAT, FQDESV (reference sequence). The CDR3 extends over 15 amino acids. Trimming pared 6 bases from V and 7 bases from J, leaving 18 bases between.

The chain combines TRBV6-1 with TRBJ2-1; tentatively, D is TRBD2 (5 bases). In germline, CDR1 is MNHNS, CDR2 SASEGT. Trimming cost V 3 bases and J 0 bases, with 9 bases left between them. This CDR3 is 15 amino acids long. CDR3 bases: TGTGCCAGCAGTGAGGGAGCGAACTCCTACAATGAGCAGTTCTTC. It codes for CASSEGANSYNEQFF.

The chain employs TRBV7-2 and TRBJ1-2; D gene uncertain. Per germline, CDR1 SGHTA and CDR2 FQGNSA. Trimming pared 2 bases from V and 7 bases from J, leaving 5 bases between. The CDR3 is 11 amino acids. The CDR3, as DNA: TGTGCCAGCAGCTTAACCTTTGGCTACACCTTC. Its translation: CASSLTFGYTF.

The rearrangement joins TRBV5-1 to TRBJ2-2; weak D call: TRBD1 (7 bases). CDR3 length equals 17 residues. CDR1 and CDR2 (germline): SGHRS, YFSETQ. Trimming took off 0 bases at V and 4 bases at J, with 16 bases between the two ends. CDR3 residues: CASSLVHFQGGTGELFF. In nucleotides, the CDR3 is TGCGCCAGCAGCTTGGTTCATTTCCAGGGGGGCACCGGGGAGCTGTTTTTT.

The chain couples TRBV5-4 to TRBJ1-6; D is possibly TRBD1 (5 bases). Trimming removed 4 bases from V and 8 bases from J, with 10 bases in between. The CDR3 loop spans 13 amino acids. From germline, CDR1 is SGHNT and CDR2 YYREEE (reference sequence). CDR3 in amino acids: CASSRGTDSPLHF. The CDR3 DNA follows: TGTGCCAGCAGCCGGGGGACGGATTCACCCCTCCACTTT.